This entry describes one TCR beta chain. Its antigen is not known. This record comes from a study of T cells in Graves' hyperthyroidism and ophthalmopathy. Amplified TCR beta CDR3 regions came from RNA transcripts. In the first-round RT-PCR of the TCR CDR3, the HTBI primer set was used. MiXCR, applied by TCRdb to the multiplex PCR reads, yields one record per CDR3 protein. In the table there are 330,000 or so distinct CDR3 sequences, roughly 18% of which are singletons. This CDR3 has 19 residues. The germline V gene has CDR1 SGHAT and CDR2 FQNNGV. After removal of 2 bases from V and 1 base from J, the junction contained 9 bases not matched to a gene. Regarding the study as a whole: Among clonotypes expanded in thyroid above 0.001, most were also found in blood.

Inclusion characteristics of ophthalmopathy patients comprised a Clinical Activity Score of at least 3, a NOSPECS grade of at least 4, and duration under 3 months. Used for diagnoses were clinical symptoms, serum thyroxine and TRAb, thyroid ultrasound and orbital computed tomography. The authors took PBMCs from 10 ml fresh peripheral blood. Material: blood. The clonotype comes from a man aged 45-65 years with Graves' ophthalmopathy. This chain links TRBV11-2 with TRBJ2-1; 12 nucleotides align to TRBD1. CDR3 in amino acids: CASSLLRDRGRGSYNEQFF. In DNA, the CDR3 is TGTGCCAGCAGCTTACTAAGGGACAGGGGGCGAGGGTCCTACAATGAGCAGTTCTTC. Using reference TRBV11-2 and TRBJ2-1 for the parts outside the CDR3, the full variable domain is EAGVAQSPRYKIIEKRQSVAFWCNPISGHATLYWYQQILGQGPKLLIQFQNNGVVDDSQLPKDRFSAERLKGVDSTLKIQPAKLEDSAVYLCASSLLRDRGRGSYNEQFFGPGTRLTVL.